Listed below are T cell receptor beta chains from one sample, sequenced in a study of molecular identifiers for immune sequencing clone quantification. Each CDR3 protein is one row after TCRdb ran MiXCR on the PCR reads. The sample includes 40,000 to 45,000 distinct CDR3 sequences, 24% of them seen just once. Sequencing was performed on naive CD8+ T cells from blood, with Jurkat cell RNA spiked in. Every receptor here comes from a human donor in good health. Some libraries in this study had Jurkat cell RNA spiked in. Both conserved end residues are part of each CDR3. A D gene is named only where the DNA matches it firmly. Rows may omit the clone size; those that give it use once, few, many or a size class.

>many|TRBJ2-5|TRBV13|.
CASSAQLVQETQYF
TGTGCCAGCAGCGCCCAACTAGTTCAAGAGACCCAGTACTTC
>few|TRBJ2-1|TRBV4-1|.
CASSQGIESYNEQFF
TGCGCCAGCAGCCAAGGAATTGAATCCTACAATGAGCAGTTCTTC
>many|TRBJ2-1|TRBV9|.
CASSVGRSRVMNEQFF
TGTGCCAGCAGCGTAGGTCGTAGCAGAGTAATGAATGAGCAGTTCTTC
>many|TRBJ2-1|TRBV13|TRBD2
CASSPLQTSLEYNEQFF
TGTGCCAGCAGCCCCCTACAGACTAGCTTAGAGTACAATGAGCAGTTCTTC
>many|TRBJ2-1|TRBV20-1|.
CSAASPRSYNEQFF
TGCAGTGCCGCGTCCCCCAGGTCCTACAATGAGCAGTTCTTC
>.|TRBJ2-7|TRBV27|.
CASSSGTLYEQYF
TGTGCCAGCAGTTCCGGGACTCTTTACGAGCAGTACTTC
>many|TRBJ2-7|TRBV29-1|.
CSVENPGTESYEQYF
TGCAGCGTTGAAAACCCCGGGACGGAGAGTTACGAGCAGTACTTC
>many|TRBJ2-5|TRBV6-5|TRBD1
CASSPPWTGRQETQYF
TGTGCCAGCAGCCCCCCCTGGACAGGCCGCCAAGAGACCCAGTACTTC
>many|TRBJ2-7|TRBV11-2|TRBD1
CASSYAGGYEQYF
TGTGCCAGCAGCTACGCAGGGGGTTACGAGCAGTACTTC
>many|TRBJ2-7|TRBV18|.
CASSPPGGGHEQYF
TGTGCCAGCTCACCGCCCGGGGGAGGCCACGAGCAGTACTTC
>many|TRBJ2-3|TRBV28|TRBD1
CASSSTGGATDTQYF
TGTGCCAGCAGTTCCACAGGGGGCGCGACAGATACGCAGTATTTT
>many|TRBJ2-3|TRBV4-3|.
CASSPGALPRTDTQYF
TGCGCCAGCAGCCCCGGGGCCCTACCGCGCACAGATACGCAGTATTTT
>many|TRBJ2-7|TRBV6-6|.
CASSYSNEQYF
TGTGCCAGCAGTTACTCGAACGAGCAGTACTTC
>.|TRBJ2-1|TRBV18|.
CASSPLQRENEQFF
TGTGCCAGCTCACCCCTCCAGCGCGAGAATGAGCAGTTCTTC
>many|TRBJ2-3|TRBV4-1|.
CASSQDPGGPGTDTQYF
TGCGCCAGCAGCCAAGACCCCGGGGGGCCGGGCACAGATACGCAGTATTTT
>once|TRBJ2-7|TRBV7-2|TRBD2
CASCLVLAGGHGATREQYF
TGTGCCAGCTGCTTAGTACTGGCGGGAGGCCACGGAGCCACTCGCGAGCAGTACTTC
>many|TRBJ2-7|TRBV28|TRBD2
CASSPRLAGGRYEQYF
TGTGCCAGCAGTCCCCGACTAGCGGGAGGACGGTACGAGCAGTACTTC
>many|TRBJ1-2|TRBV4-1|TRBD1
CASSQDARQGYGYTF
TGCGCCAGCAGCCAAGATGCCCGACAGGGCTATGGCTACACCTTC
>many|TRBJ1-1|TRBV4-3|.
CASSQGTKWDTEAFF
TGCGCCAGCAGCCAAGGGACTAAGTGGGACACTGAAGCTTTCTTT
>.|TRBJ2-3|TRBV6-5|.
CASSFLGSPADTQYF
TGTGCCAGCAGTTTTCTCGGGAGCCCTGCAGATACGCAGTATTTT
>.|TRBJ1-5|TRBV19|.
CASSIMDSFYDQPQHF
TGTGCCAGTAGTATAATGGACAGCTTCTATGATCAGCCCCAGCATTTT
>many|TRBJ2-4|TRBV7-9|TRBD2
CASSFNSGGAGDIQYF
TGTGCCAGCAGCTTTAATAGCGGGGGGGCCGGAGACATTCAGTACTTC
>many|TRBJ2-7|TRBV20-1|.
CSARVPWQGYEQYF
TGCAGTGCTAGGGTCCCTTGGCAGGGGTACGAGCAGTACTTC
>many|TRBJ1-5|TRBV27|.
CASSLQGTSPQHF
TGTGCCAGCAGTCTGCAGGGGACATCGCCCCAGCATTTT
>many|TRBJ1-3|TRBV2|TRBD1
CASRQTGATSGNTIYF
TGTGCCAGCAGACAGACAGGGGCCACCTCTGGAAACACCATATATTTT
>.|TRBJ2-1|TRBV19|.
CASSIRTVVYNEQFF
TGTGCCAGTAGTATTCGCACAGTGGTCTACAATGAGCAGTTCTTC
>.|TRBJ2-3|TRBV5-8|.
CASSPGGASAETLYF
TGTGCCAGCTCCCCAGGGGGGGCTAGTGCAGAAACGCTGTATTTT